This is a list of T cell receptor beta chains from one sample in a study of T cell responses to AZD1222 COVID-19 vaccine. Sequencing was performed with immunoSEQ multiplex PCR; in TCRdb, only in-frame clones are kept and a portion is missing. The sample lists more than 45,000 clones; about 81% were seen once. Sequencing used peripheral blood, obtained on day 0 of AZD1222 vaccination. The receptors were sampled from an adult in good health. Both conserved end residues are part of each CDR3. D genes are given only for firm matches. Where a row states a size, it is once, few, many or the class of an expanded clone; other rows omit it.

clone_size: once; d_call: TRBD2; j_call: TRBJ2-1; v_call: TRBV27; cdr3_aa: CASLPFSGRAINEQFF
clone_size: -; d_call: -; j_call: TRBJ2-4; v_call: TRBV4-3; cdr3_aa: CASSQGRIAKNIQYF
clone_size: -; d_call: TRBD1; j_call: TRBJ2-7; v_call: TRBV5-6; cdr3_aa: CASSLTGDRSSYEQYF
clone_size: -; d_call: TRBD2; j_call: TRBJ2-7; v_call: TRBV2; cdr3_aa: CASSPGTSGTQQYF
clone_size: -; d_call: -; j_call: TRBJ2-1; v_call: TRBV7-8; cdr3_aa: CASSLAGGASYNEQFF
clone_size: -; d_call: TRBD1; j_call: TRBJ1-1; v_call: TRBV10-2; cdr3_aa: CASRKGQGVTEAFF
clone_size: many; d_call: -; j_call: TRBJ2-7; v_call: TRBV27; cdr3_aa: CASSLWSGPSYEQYF
clone_size: -; d_call: -; j_call: TRBJ1-1; v_call: TRBV5-4; cdr3_aa: CASSSDSTNTEAFF
clone_size: -; d_call: TRBD1; j_call: TRBJ2-7; v_call: TRBV28; cdr3_aa: CASSSDRGNEQYF
clone_size: -; d_call: -; j_call: TRBJ1-1; v_call: TRBV20-1; cdr3_aa: CSASWATQAFF
clone_size: -; d_call: -; j_call: TRBJ1-3; v_call: TRBV19; cdr3_aa: CASSMGFGNTIYF
clone_size: -; d_call: -; j_call: TRBJ2-2; v_call: TRBV27; cdr3_aa: CAIKPTGSGGELFF
clone_size: -; d_call: TRBD1; j_call: TRBJ1-2; v_call: TRBV5-1; cdr3_aa: CASSLGTGDDGYTF
clone_size: -; d_call: TRBD1; j_call: TRBJ2-5; v_call: TRBV28; cdr3_aa: CASSPRDSHSMGETQYF
clone_size: -; d_call: -; j_call: TRBJ2-3; v_call: TRBV12-3/TRBV12-4; cdr3_aa: CASSFGSTDTQYF
clone_size: -; d_call: TRBD1; j_call: TRBJ2-2; v_call: TRBV19; cdr3_aa: CATGQGAHSGELFF
clone_size: -; d_call: TRBD2; j_call: TRBJ2-1; v_call: TRBV4-2; cdr3_aa: CASSQRLAGDRDEQFF
clone_size: -; d_call: -; j_call: TRBJ2-7; v_call: TRBV18; cdr3_aa: CASSPGTDYEQYF
clone_size: few; d_call: -; j_call: TRBJ2-7; v_call: TRBV30; cdr3_aa: CAWSKGLGIYEQYF
clone_size: -; d_call: TRBD2; j_call: TRBJ2-3; v_call: TRBV19; cdr3_aa: CASSIGLAGDTQYF
clone_size: -; d_call: -; j_call: TRBJ1-2; v_call: TRBV7-2; cdr3_aa: CASSRDIEGGYTF
clone_size: -; d_call: -; j_call: TRBJ2-5; v_call: TRBV15; cdr3_aa: CATSTSGQETQYF
clone_size: -; d_call: TRBD1; j_call: TRBJ1-2; v_call: TRBV7-8; cdr3_aa: CASSSGGAGDGYTF
clone_size: -; d_call: TRBD1; j_call: TRBJ2-3; v_call: TRBV2; cdr3_aa: CASRPRGYTDTQYF
clone_size: -; d_call: TRBD1; j_call: TRBJ1-2; v_call: TRBV9; cdr3_aa: CASASRSVDRGKYGYTF
clone_size: -; d_call: TRBD2; j_call: TRBJ2-2; v_call: TRBV30; cdr3_aa: CAWSGTTAGGVSGELFF
clone_size: -; d_call: TRBD1; j_call: TRBJ1-2; v_call: TRBV4-3; cdr3_aa: CASSQRTGGGKPYGYTF
clone_size: -; d_call: -; j_call: TRBJ1-1; v_call: TRBV7-9; cdr3_aa: CASSSQRNTEAFF
clone_size: -; d_call: -; j_call: TRBJ2-5; v_call: TRBV5-5; cdr3_aa: CASSFFGGQETQYF
clone_size: -; d_call: -; j_call: TRBJ1-6; v_call: TRBV7-9; cdr3_aa: CASSAQVDSPLHF
clone_size: once; d_call: -; j_call: TRBJ2-7; v_call: TRBV3-1/TRBV3-2; cdr3_aa: CASSQPLGGGDEQYF
clone_size: -; d_call: TRBD2; j_call: TRBJ2-3; v_call: TRBV2; cdr3_aa: CASGLAGPTDTQYF
clone_size: -; d_call: -; j_call: TRBJ2-4; v_call: TRBV19; cdr3_aa: CASKGTGGKNIQYF
clone_size: -; d_call: TRBD1; j_call: TRBJ1-6; v_call: TRBV14; cdr3_aa: CASSQDWGQRFNSPLHF
clone_size: once; d_call: -; j_call: TRBJ1-1; v_call: TRBV12-3/TRBV12-4; cdr3_aa: CASSLRENTEAFF
clone_size: -; d_call: -; j_call: TRBJ1-1; v_call: TRBV7-8; cdr3_aa: CASSRTQGPGTPRKAFF
clone_size: -; d_call: TRBD1; j_call: TRBJ1-3; v_call: TRBV7-8; cdr3_aa: CASSKGQPFSGNTIYF
clone_size: -; d_call: -; j_call: TRBJ1-2; v_call: TRBV6-1; cdr3_aa: CASSDPGHTNYGYTF
clone_size: once; d_call: -; j_call: TRBJ2-3; v_call: TRBV28; cdr3_aa: CASSSPGGGTDTQYF
clone_size: -; d_call: -; j_call: TRBJ1-1; v_call: TRBV21-1; cdr3_aa: CASSKATKGYSKHLFLNTEAFF
clone_size: -; d_call: -; j_call: TRBJ1-1; v_call: TRBV18; cdr3_aa: CASSTSGRLNTEAFF
clone_size: -; d_call: -; j_call: TRBJ2-2; v_call: TRBV12-3/TRBV12-4; cdr3_aa: CATGASGTGELFF
clone_size: once; d_call: -; j_call: TRBJ2-7; v_call: TRBV20-1; cdr3_aa: CSASPSYEQYF
clone_size: -; d_call: -; j_call: TRBJ1-4; v_call: TRBV3-1/TRBV3-2; cdr3_aa: CASSQGPEEKLFF
clone_size: -; d_call: TRBD2; j_call: TRBJ2-1; v_call: TRBV6-1; cdr3_aa: CASRPGGESYNEQFF
clone_size: -; d_call: TRBD1; j_call: TRBJ1-4; v_call: TRBV19; cdr3_aa: CASSLTGAGEKLFF
clone_size: -; d_call: TRBD1; j_call: TRBJ1-1; v_call: TRBV3-1/TRBV3-2; cdr3_aa: CASSSGTGTNTEAFF
clone_size: once; d_call: -; j_call: TRBJ1-3; v_call: TRBV5-4; cdr3_aa: CASSQRGVSTGNTIYF
clone_size: -; d_call: TRBD1; j_call: TRBJ2-3; v_call: TRBV7-2; cdr3_aa: CASSSTGGLRTDTQYF
clone_size: -; d_call: -; j_call: TRBJ2-2; v_call: TRBV12-3/TRBV12-4; cdr3_aa: CASSLNSGGELFF
clone_size: few; d_call: -; j_call: TRBJ1-4; v_call: TRBV2; cdr3_aa: CASSFWRGANEKLFF
clone_size: -; d_call: -; j_call: TRBJ1-2; v_call: TRBV9; cdr3_aa: CASSAFGGPYGYTF
clone_size: -; d_call: TRBD2; j_call: TRBJ2-7; v_call: TRBV28; cdr3_aa: CASSRPGLAGESSYEQYF
clone_size: -; d_call: -; j_call: TRBJ2-5; v_call: TRBV4-1; cdr3_aa: CASSQRGQSIETQYF
clone_size: -; d_call: TRBD1; j_call: TRBJ1-5; v_call: TRBV27; cdr3_aa: CASSRDRGGNQPQHF